The 13 T cell receptor beta chains presented below share a single source sample, sequenced in a study of T cell changes during pregnancy in multiple sclerosis. The method was immunoSEQ multiplex PCR; TCRdb's version includes in-frame clones alone and lacks a portion of them. The data contain about 60,000 clones, roughly 96% of them seen just once; the ten biggest clones take up 2.5%. The sequenced sample was CD8+ T cells from peripheral blood mononuclear cells, obtained after pregnancy. The origin of the receptors is a female donor with multiple sclerosis, enrolled in a pregnancy study.

This sequence joins TRBV28 and TRBJ2-5; TRBD1 matches at 11 bases. Germline V lookup: CDR1 MDHEN, CDR2 SYDVKM. The CDR3 is made up of 14 amino acids. The trim removed 2 bases at V and 5 bases at J, leaving 1 base unmatched. The CDR3, as DNA: TGTGCCAGCAGTTTAGGGACAGGGGGTGAGACCCAGTACTTC. It codes for CASSLGTGGETQYF.

The chain uses TRBV29-1 and TRBJ2-1; 10 bases line up with TRBD2. Germline assignment: CDR1 SQVTM and CDR2 ANQGSEA. V gave up 2 bases and J gave up 5 bases; unmatched junction bases: 0. The CDR3 sequence is 13 residues long. CDR3 amino acids: CSVETSGNNEQFF. CDR3 nucleotides: TGCAGCGTTGAAACTAGCGGGAACAATGAGCAGTTCTTC.

V usage is TRBV6-1 and J usage is TRBJ2-7, with D possibly being TRBD1 (5 bases). The CDR3 spans 12 residues. V was shortened by 7 bases and J by 3 bases, with 10 bases between the two germline ends. Germline loops: CDR1 MNHNS, CDR2 SASEGT. Here the CDR3 DNA reads TGTGCCAGCACACCAGGGAACTACGAGCAGTACTTC. This encodes CASTPGNYEQYF.

This clone was counted a single time. The chain employs TRBV5-1 and TRBJ2-7; maybe TRBD1 (5 bases). This CDR3 is 14 amino acids long. Trimming pared 1 base from V and 0 bases from J, leaving 8 bases between. Per the germline V gene, CDR1 is SGHRS and CDR2 is YFSETQ. CDR3 loop: CASSLYQGSYEQYF. CDR3 sequence (DNA): TGCGCCAGCAGCTTGTACCAGGGCTCCTACGAGCAGTACTTC.

CDR3 sequence reads: CASSRGLNTDTQYF. The CDR3 nucleotides read TGCGCCAGCAGCAGAGGACTGAACACAGATACGCAGTATTTT. The gene calls are TRBV4-3 and TRBJ2-3; maybe TRBD2 (5 bases). The germline V gene has CDR1 LGHNA and CDR2 YSLEER. The V end was cut by 5 bases, the J end by 2 bases, with 11 bases between. The CDR3 loop spans 14 amino acids.

The chain uses TRBV10-3 and TRBJ2-2; D call uncertain. The CDR3 is 12 amino acids. V was trimmed by 6 bases and J by 4 bases, leaving 6 bases between them. Germline V gives CDR1 ENHRY, CDR2 SYGVKD. CDR3 in DNA: TGTGCCATCAGGAGTGGCACCGGGGAGCTGTTTTTT. Its translation: CAIRSGTGELFF.

This clone was recorded a few times. The V gene is TRBV4-2, the J gene TRBJ1-1; no definite D call. The germline V and J ends were trimmed by 1 base and 0 bases, with 3 bases remaining between them. The length of the CDR3 is 13 residues. Germline V lookup: CDR1 LGHNA, CDR2 YNFKEQ. CDR3 protein: CASSQVMNTEAFF. CDR3 bases: TGTGCCAGCAGCCAAGTTATGAACACTGAAGCTTTCTTT.

The J gene is TRBJ2-3, the V gene TRBV29-1, with 10 bases lining up with TRBD2. J gave up 11 bases and V 5 bases, and 31 bases lay outside the gene matches. Germline V gene sequence: CDR1 SQVTM, CDR2 ANQGSEA. CDR3 length: 20 amino acids. CDR3 bases: TGCAGCGTTCCTGGGTTCCCTTCCGATATAGCGGGAGGCCGGTCCCACGGGCAGTATTTT. It is translated as CSVPGFPSDIAGGRSHGQYF.

Note on this clone: At one end, the junction sequence differs from germline, possibly due to a read error. The chain links TRBV5-5 to TRBJ1-3, with D perhaps TRBD1 (6 bases). CDR3 length equals 12 residues. Germline-derived CDR1 and CDR2 are SGHKS and YYEKEE (reference sequence). CDR3 sequence (DNA): TGTGCCAGCAGCTTGGGGACAGCGAGGCCTCTTTTT. It translates to CASSLGTARPLF.

The V and J genes are TRBV5-1 and TRBJ2-1, with 9 bases that match TRBD2. Germline lookup yields CDR1 SGHRS and CDR2 YFSETQ. The length of the CDR3 is 14 residues. V dropped 5 bases and J dropped 7; count of bases not matched to a gene: 7. The chain's CDR3 is CASRLAGVSNEQFF. The CDR3 DNA sequence: TGCGCCAGCAGACTAGCGGGTGTTTCGAATGAGCAGTTCTTC.

The chain has TRBV18 and TRBJ2-5; the match to TRBD1 covers 9 bases. CDR3 size: 16 residues. The germline CDR1 and CDR2 sequences are KGHSH and LQKENI. The trim removed 5 bases at V and 7 bases at J, leaving 14 bases unmatched. The CDR3 DNA reads as TGTGCCAGCTCAACCTTTAAGGACAGGGGAAGGGCGACCCAGTACTTC. This translates into CASSTFKDRGRATQYF.

The chain recombines TRBV7-9 with TRBJ2-3; 9 bases match TRBD2. Germline CDR1 reads SEHNR; CDR2 reads FQNEAQ (reference sequence). The CDR3 spans 14 residues. V trimming: 6 bases; J trimming: 2 bases; junction bases outside the gene matches: 3. Here the CDR3 reads CASRLAGITDTQYF. The CDR3 DNA is TGTGCCAGCAGGCTAGCGGGAATCACAGATACGCAGTATTTT.

The V and J genes are TRBV5-4 and TRBJ2-7; 7 bases are shared with TRBD1. V lost 5 bases and J lost 4; bases outside the gene matches: 9. This CDR3 contains 14 residues. Germline loops: CDR1 SGHNT, CDR2 YYREEE (reference sequence). CDR3 bases: TGTGCCAGCAGTGGCCGGGACAGACCTTACGAGCAGTACTTC. Amino acids: CASSGRDRPYEQYF.